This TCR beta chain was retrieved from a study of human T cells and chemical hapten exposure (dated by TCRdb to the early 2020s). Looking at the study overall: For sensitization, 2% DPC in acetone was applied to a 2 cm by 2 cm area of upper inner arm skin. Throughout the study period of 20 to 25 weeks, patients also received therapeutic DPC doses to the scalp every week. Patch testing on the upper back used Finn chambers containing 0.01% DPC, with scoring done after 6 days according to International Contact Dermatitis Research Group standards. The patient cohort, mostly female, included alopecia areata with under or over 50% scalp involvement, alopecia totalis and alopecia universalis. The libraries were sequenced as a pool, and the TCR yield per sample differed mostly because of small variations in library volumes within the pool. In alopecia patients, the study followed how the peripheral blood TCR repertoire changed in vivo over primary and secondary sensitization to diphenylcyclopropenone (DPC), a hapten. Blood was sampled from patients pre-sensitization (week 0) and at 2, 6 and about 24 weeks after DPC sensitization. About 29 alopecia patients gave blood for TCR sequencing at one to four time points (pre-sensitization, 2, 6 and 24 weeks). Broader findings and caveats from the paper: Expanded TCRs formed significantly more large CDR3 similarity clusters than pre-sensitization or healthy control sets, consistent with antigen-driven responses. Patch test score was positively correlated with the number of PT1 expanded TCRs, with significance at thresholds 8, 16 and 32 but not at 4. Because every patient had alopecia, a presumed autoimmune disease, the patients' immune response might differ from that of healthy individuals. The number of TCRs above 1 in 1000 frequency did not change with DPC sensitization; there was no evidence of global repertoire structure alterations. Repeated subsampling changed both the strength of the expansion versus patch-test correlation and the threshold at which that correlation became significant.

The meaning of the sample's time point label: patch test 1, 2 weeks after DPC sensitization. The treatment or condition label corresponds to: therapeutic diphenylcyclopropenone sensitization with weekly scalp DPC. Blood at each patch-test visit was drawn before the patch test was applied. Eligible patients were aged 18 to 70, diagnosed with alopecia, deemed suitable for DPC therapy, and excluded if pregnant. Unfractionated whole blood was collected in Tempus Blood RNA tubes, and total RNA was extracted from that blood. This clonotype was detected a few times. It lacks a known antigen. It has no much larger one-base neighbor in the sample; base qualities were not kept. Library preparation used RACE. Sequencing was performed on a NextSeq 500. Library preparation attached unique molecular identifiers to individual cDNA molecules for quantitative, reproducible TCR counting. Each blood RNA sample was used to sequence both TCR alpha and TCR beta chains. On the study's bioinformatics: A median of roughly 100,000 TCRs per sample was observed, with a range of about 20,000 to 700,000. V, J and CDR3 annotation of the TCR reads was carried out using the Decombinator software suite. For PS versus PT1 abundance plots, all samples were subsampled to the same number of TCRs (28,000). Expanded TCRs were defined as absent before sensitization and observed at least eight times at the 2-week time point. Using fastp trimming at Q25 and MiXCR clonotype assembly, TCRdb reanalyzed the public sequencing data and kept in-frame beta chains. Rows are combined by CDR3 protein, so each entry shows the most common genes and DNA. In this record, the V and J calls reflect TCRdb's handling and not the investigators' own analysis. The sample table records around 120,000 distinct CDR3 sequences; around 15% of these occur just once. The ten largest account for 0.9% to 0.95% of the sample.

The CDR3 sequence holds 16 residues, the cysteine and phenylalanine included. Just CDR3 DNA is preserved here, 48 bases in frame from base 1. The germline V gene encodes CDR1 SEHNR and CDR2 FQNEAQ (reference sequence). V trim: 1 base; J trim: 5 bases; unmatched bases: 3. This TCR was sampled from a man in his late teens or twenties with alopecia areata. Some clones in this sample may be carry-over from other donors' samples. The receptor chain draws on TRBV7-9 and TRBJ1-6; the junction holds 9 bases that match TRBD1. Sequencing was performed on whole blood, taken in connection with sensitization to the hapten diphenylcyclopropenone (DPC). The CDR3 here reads CASSLGGTGNNSPLHF. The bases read TGTGCCAGCAGCTTAGGAGGGACAGGGAATAATTCACCCCTCCACTTT.